This TCR beta chain was observed in a study of blood T cell repertoires in COVID-19. The repertoire was sequenced with immunoSEQ multiplex PCR; TCRdb's copy has only in-frame clones and lacks some. This table holds about 230,000 clones, 65% to 90% found once. CDR3 length equals 13 residues. V lost 10 bases and J lost 5; bases outside the gene matches: 6. Looked up from germline, CDR1 is SNHLY and CDR2 is FYNNEI. The receptor was derived from a man aged 40-55 years who had recovered from COVID-19. The chain has TRBV2 and TRBJ1-4; 8 positions match TRBD1. Sequenced material: peripheral blood. The CDR3 protein is CATQDRENEKLFF. The CDR3 DNA follows: TGTGCCACCCAGGACAGGGAGAATGAAAAACTGTTTTTT.